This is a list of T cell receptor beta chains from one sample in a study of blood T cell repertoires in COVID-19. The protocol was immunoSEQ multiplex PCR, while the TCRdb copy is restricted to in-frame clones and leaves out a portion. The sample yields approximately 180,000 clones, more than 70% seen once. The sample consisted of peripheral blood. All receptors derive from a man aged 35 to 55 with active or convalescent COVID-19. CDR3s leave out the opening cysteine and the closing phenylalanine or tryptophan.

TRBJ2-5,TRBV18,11,ASSRGARETQY
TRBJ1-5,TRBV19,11,ASRDRGRQPQH
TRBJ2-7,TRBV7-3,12,ASSLEPGLGEQY
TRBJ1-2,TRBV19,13,ASSIGPGQGYGYT
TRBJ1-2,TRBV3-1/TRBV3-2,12,ASSRILGGVGYT
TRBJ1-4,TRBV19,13,ATRRGGSTNEKLF
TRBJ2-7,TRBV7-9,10,ASSDRIYEQY
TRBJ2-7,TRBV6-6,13,ASSPGTGVTYEQY
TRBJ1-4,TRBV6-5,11,ASSPRQGEKLF
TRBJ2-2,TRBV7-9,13,ASSPTGGVAGELF
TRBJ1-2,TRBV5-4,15,ASSPEPHRTGGDGYT
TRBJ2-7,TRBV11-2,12,ASSRSDREYEQY
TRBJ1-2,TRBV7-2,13,ASSERTGGGYGYT
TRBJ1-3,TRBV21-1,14,ASSTLRGTSGNTIY
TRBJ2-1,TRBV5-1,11,ASSSQSSGEQF
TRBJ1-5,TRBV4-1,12,ASSPDRVGQPQH
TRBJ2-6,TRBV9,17,ASSGGEVRSNSGANVLT
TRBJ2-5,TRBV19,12,ASSIDLRGSAQY
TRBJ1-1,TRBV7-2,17,ASSSGQRAIHEGYTEAF
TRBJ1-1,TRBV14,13,ASSQGQGFTTEAF
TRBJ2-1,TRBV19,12,ASSPARGGNEQF
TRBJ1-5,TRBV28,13,ASSLYGGLNQPQH
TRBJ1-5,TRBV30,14,AWSTLPTGEDQPQH
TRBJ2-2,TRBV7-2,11,ASSSLLTGELF
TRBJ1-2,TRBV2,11,ASSLGTFYGYT
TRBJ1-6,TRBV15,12,ATSRGQGDSPLH
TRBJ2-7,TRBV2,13,ASRGQGVKRYEQY
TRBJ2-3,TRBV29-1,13,SVEGAVRSTDTQY
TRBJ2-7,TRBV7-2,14,ASSPWGTGRGYEQY
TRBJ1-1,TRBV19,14,ASSATGGPMNTEAF
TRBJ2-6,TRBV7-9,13,ASSSQGTGANVLT
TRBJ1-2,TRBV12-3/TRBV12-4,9,ASSFRYGYT
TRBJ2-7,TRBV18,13,ASSPGQGAYYEQY
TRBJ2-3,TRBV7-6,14,ASSQDGGGVTDTQY
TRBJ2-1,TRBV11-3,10,ASSPAGHEQF
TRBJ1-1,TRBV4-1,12,ASSQDGAGTEAF
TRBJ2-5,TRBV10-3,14,AIARSAQGARETQY
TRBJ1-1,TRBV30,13,AWGEQGVGNTEAF
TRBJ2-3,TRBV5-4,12,ASSPDRAADTQY
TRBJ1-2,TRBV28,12,ASSHGQGNYGYT
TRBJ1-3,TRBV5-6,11,ASSRRGGNTIY
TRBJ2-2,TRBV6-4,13,ASSDGAQNTGELF
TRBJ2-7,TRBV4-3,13,ASSPGYGGSAGQY
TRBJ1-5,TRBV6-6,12,ASTIQGVNQPQH
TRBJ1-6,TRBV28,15,ASSLLGLRAANSPLH
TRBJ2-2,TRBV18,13,ASSPDRTNTGELF
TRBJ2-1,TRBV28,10,ASSASEREQF
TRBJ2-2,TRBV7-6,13,ASSLGFRGTGELF
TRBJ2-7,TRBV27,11,ASSFDSFGEQY
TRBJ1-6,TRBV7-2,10,ASSTLGSPLH